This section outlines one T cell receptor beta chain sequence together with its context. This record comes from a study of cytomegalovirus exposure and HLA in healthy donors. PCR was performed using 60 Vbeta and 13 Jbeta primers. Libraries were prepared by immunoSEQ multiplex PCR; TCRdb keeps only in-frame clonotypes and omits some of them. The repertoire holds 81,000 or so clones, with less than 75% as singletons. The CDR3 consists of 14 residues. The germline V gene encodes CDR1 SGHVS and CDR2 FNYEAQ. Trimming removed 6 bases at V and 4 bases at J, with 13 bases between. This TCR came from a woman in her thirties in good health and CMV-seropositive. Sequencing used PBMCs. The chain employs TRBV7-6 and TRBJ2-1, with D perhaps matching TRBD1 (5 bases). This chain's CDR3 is CASRQVQGYNEQFF. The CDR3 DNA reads TGTGCCAGCAGACAGGTCCAGGGTTACAATGAGCAGTTCTTC.